This TCR beta chain was sequenced during a study of T cell repertoires in cytomegalovirus infection. MiXCR, applied by TCRdb to the reads, yields one record per CDR3 protein. The data contain about 260,000 distinct CDR3 sequences, roughly 15% of them singletons. This clonotype was detected ten times or more. Germline V gene lookup returns CDR1 SGHAT and CDR2 FQNNGV. The V gene end was trimmed by 5 bases and the J gene end by 1 base; junction bases not matched to a gene: 3. CDR3 length: 15 amino acids. The chain uses TRBV11-2 and TRBJ2-1; 9 bases are shared with TRBD1. The sequence derives from a human donor in good health (CMV status not recorded). Some clones in this sample may be carry-over from other donors' samples. The specimen was PBMCs. As DNA, the CDR3 is TGTGCCAGCAGCGTCGGGACAGGGTCCTACAATGAGCAGTTCTTC. The encoded protein is CASSVGTGSYNEQFF.